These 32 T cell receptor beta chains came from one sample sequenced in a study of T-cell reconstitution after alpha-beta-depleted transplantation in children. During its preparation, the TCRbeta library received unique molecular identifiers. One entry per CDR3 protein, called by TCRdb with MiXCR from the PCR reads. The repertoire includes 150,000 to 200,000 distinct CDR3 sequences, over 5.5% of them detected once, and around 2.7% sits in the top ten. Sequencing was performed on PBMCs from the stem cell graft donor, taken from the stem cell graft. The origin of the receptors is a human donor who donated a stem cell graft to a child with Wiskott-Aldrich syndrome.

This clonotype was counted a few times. The CDR3 region is CASRRDYGNQPQHF. CDR3 coding DNA: TGTGCCAGCAGGCGGGATTACGGCAATCAGCCCCAGCATTTT. The rearrangement uses TRBV12-3 or TRBV12-4 and TRBJ1-5; D remains ambiguous. CDR3 size: 14 residues. Trimming left V 6 bases short and J 2 bases short, with 11 bases between.

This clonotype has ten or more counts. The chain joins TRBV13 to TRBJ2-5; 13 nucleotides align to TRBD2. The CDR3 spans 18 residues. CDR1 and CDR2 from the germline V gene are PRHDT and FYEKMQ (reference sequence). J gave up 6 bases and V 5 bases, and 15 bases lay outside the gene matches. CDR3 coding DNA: TGTGCCAGCAGCCTCGGACTAGCGGGAGTCATGGAACCCAAGACCCAGTACTTC. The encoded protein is CASSLGLAGVMEPKTQYF.

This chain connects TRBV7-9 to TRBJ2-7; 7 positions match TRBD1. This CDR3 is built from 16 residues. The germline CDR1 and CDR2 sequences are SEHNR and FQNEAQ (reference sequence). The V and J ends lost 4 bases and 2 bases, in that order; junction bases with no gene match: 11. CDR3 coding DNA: TGTGCCAGCAGCTCAAACCGGGACAGAACAGCCTACGAGCAGTACTTC. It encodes CASSSNRDRTAYEQYF.

CDR3 region: CASSLAGDPGANVLTF. As DNA, the CDR3 is TGTGCCAGCAGCTTAGCGGGGGACCCTGGGGCCAACGTCCTGACTTTC. The J gene is TRBJ2-6, the V gene TRBV7-2, with D perhaps TRBD1 or TRBD2 (5 bases each). Per germline, CDR1 SGHTA and CDR2 FQGNSA. The length of the CDR3 is 16 residues. The V and J ends lost 0 bases and 2 bases respectively, with 8 bases between them.

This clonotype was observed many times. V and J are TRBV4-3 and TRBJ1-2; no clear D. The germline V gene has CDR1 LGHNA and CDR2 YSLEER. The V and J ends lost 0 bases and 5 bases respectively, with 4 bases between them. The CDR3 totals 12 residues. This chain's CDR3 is CASSQEGYGYTF. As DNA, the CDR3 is TGCGCCAGCAGCCAAGAAGGATATGGCTACACCTTC.

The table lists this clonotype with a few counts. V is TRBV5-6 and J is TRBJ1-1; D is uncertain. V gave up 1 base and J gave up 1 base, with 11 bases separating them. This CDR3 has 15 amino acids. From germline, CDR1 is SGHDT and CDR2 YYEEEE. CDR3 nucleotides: TGTGCCAGCAGCTTGAGGCCTACCGAGAACACTGAAGCTTTCTTT. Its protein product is CASSLRPTENTEAFF.

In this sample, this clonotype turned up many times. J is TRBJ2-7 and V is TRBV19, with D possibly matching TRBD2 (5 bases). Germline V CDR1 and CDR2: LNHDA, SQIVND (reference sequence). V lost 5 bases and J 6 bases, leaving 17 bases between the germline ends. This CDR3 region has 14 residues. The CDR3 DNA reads TGTGCCAGTAGTTCGGGGAGTCACCTCCGCGAGCAGTACTTC. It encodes CASSSGSHLREQYF.

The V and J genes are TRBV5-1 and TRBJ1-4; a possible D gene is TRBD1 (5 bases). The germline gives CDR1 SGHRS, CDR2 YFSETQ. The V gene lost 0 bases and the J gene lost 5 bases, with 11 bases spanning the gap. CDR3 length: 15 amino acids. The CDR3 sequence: CASSLGTLRNEKLFF. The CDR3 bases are TGCGCCAGCAGCTTGGGGACACTCCGGAATGAAAAACTGTTTTTT.

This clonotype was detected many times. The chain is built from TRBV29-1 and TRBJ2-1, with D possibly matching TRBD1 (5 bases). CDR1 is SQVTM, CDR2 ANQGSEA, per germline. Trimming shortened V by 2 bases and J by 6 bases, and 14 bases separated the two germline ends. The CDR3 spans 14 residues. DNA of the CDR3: TGCAGCGTTGAACGTTCGGCAGGGCCCAATGAGCAGTTCTTC. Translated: CSVERSAGPNEQFF.

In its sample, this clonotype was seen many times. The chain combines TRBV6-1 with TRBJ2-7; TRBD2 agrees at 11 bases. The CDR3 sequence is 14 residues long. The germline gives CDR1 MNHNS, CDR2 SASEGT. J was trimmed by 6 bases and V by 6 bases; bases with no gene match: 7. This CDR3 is CASRPTSGISEQYF. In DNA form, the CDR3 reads TGTGCCAGCAGGCCGACTAGCGGGATCAGCGAGCAGTACTTC.

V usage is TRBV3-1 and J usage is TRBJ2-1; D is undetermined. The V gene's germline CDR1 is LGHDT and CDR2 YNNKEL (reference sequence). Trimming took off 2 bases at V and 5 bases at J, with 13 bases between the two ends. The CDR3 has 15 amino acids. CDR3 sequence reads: CASSQLGPKDNEQFF. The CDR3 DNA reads TGTGCCAGCAGCCAACTAGGACCCAAGGACAATGAGCAGTTCTTC.

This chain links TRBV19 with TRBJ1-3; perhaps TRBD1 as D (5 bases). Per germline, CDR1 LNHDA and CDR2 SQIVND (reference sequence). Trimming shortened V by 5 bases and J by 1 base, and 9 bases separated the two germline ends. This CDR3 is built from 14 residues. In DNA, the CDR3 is TGTGCCAGTAGTCCCGGACATTCTGGAAACACCATATATTTT. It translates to CASSPGHSGNTIYF. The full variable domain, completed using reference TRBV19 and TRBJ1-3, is DGGITQSPKYLFRKEGQNVTLSCEQNLNHDAMYWYRQDPGQGLRLIYYSQIVNDFQKGDIAEGYSVSREKKESFPLTVTSAQKNPTAFYLCASSPGHSGNTIYFGEGSWLTVV.

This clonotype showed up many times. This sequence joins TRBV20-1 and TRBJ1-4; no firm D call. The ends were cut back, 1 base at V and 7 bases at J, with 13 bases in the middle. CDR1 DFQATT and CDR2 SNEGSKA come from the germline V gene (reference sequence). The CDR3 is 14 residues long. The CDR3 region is CSARGLGPGEKLFF. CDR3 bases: TGCAGTGCTAGAGGGCTTGGGCCTGGTGAAAAACTGTTTTTT.

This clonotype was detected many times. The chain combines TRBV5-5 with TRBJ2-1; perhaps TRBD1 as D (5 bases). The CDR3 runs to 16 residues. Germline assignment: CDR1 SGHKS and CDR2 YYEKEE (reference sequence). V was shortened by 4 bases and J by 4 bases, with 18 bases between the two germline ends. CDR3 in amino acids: CASSHLERGRYNEQFF. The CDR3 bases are TGTGCCAGCAGCCACCTAGAAAGGGGCCGTTACAATGAGCAGTTCTTC.

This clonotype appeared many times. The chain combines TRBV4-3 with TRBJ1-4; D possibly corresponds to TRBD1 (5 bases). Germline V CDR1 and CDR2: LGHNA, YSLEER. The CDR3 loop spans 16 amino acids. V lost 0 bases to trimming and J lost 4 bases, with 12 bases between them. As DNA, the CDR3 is TGCGCCAGCAGCCAAGATCGGGGCCGGATTAATGAAAAACTGTTTTTT. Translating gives CASSQDRGRINEKLFF.

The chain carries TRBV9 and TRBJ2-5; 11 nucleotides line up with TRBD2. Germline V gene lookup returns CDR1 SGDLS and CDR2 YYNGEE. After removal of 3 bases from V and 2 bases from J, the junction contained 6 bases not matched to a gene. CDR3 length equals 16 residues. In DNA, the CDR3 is TGTGCCAGCAGCGGCCAGCGACTAGCGGGGCAAGAGACCCAGTACTTC. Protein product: CASSGQRLAGQETQYF.

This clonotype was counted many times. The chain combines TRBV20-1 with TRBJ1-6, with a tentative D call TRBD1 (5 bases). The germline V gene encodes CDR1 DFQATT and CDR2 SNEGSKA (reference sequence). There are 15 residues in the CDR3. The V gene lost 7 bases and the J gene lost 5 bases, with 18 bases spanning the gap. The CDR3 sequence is CSVTQTGGDNSPLHF. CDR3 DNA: TGCAGTGTAACCCAAACCGGGGGGGATAATTCACCCCTCCACTTT.

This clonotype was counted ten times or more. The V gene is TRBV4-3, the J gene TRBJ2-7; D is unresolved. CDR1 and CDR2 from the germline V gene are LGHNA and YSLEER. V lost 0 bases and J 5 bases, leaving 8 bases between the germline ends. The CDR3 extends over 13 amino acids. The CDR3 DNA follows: TGCGCCAGCAGCCAAGAGATTAGGGACGAGCAGTACTTC. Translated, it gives CASSQEIRDEQYF.

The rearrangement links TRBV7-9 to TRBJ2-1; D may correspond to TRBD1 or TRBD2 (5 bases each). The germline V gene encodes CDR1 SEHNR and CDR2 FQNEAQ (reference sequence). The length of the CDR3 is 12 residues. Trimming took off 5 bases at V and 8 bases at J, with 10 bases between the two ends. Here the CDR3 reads CASSLRDDEQFF. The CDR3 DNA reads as TGTGCCAGCAGCCTCCGGGACGATGAGCAGTTCTTC.

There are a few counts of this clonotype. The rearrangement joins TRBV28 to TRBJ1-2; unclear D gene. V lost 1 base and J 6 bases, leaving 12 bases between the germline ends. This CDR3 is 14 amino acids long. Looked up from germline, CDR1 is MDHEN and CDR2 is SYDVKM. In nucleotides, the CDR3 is TGTGCCAGCAGTTTATTAACCGGGGAAAATGGCTACACCTTC. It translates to CASSLLTGENGYTF.

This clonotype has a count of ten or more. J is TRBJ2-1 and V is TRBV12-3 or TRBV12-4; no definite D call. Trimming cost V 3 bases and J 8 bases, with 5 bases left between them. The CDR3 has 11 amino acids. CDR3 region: CASSFPDEQFF. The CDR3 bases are TGTGCCAGCAGTTTTCCCGATGAGCAGTTCTTC.

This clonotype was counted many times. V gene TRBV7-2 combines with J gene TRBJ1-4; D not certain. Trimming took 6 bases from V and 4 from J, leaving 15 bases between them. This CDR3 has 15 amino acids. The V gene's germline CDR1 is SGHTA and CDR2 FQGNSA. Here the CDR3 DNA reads TGTGCCAGCAGTCAGACCGGGTTCCTTAATGAAAAACTGTTTTTT. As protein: CASSQTGFLNEKLFF.

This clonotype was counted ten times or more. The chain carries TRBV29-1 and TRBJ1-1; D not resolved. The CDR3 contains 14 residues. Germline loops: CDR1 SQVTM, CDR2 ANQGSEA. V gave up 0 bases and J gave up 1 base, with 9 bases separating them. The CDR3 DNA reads TGCAGCGTTGAAGACTGGCCAGGGAACACTGAAGCTTTCTTT. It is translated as CSVEDWPGNTEAFF.

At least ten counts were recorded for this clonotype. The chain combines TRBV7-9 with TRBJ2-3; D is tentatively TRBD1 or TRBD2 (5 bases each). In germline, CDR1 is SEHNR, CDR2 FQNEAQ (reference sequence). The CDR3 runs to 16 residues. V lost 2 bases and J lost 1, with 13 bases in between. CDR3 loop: CASSLMGPPGTDTQYF. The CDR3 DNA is TGTGCCAGCAGCTTAATGGGACCACCCGGCACAGATACGCAGTATTTT.

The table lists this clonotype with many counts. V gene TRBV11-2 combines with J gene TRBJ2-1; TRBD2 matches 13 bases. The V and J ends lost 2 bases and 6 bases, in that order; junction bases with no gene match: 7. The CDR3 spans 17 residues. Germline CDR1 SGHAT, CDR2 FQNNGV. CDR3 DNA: TGTGCCAGCAGCTTATCCCCCCGGACTAGCGGGGGCAATGAGCAGTTCTTC. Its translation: CASSLSPRTSGGNEQFF. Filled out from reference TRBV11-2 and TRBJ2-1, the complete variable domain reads EAGVAQSPRYKIIEKRQSVAFWCNPISGHATLYWYQQILGQGPKLLIQFQNNGVVDDSQLPKDRFSAERLKGVDSTLKIQPAKLEDSAVYLCASSLSPRTSGGNEQFFGPGTRLTVL.

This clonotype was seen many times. CDR3 sequence reads: CASSYSATGGETQYF. DNA for the CDR3: TGTGCCAGCAGTTACTCTGCGACAGGGGGAGAGACCCAGTACTTC. The V and J genes are TRBV6-5 and TRBJ2-5; 9 nucleotides align to TRBD1. Trimming removed 0 bases from V and 4 bases from J; junction bases left unmatched: 3. There are 15 residues in the CDR3. Looked up from germline, CDR1 is MNHEY and CDR2 is SVGAGI.

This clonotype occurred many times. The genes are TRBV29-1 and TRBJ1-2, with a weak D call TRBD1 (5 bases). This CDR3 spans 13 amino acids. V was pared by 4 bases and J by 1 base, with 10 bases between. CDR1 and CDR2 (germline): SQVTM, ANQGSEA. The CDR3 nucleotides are TGCAGCGTTGGTGCAGGGAATAACTATGGCTACACCTTC. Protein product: CSVGAGNNYGYTF.

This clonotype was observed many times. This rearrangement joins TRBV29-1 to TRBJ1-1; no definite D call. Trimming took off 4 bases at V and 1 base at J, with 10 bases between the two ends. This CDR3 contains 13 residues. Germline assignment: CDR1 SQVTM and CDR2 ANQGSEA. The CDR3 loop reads CSVVVRQNTEAFF. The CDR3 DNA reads TGCAGCGTTGTTGTACGGCAGAACACTGAAGCTTTCTTT.

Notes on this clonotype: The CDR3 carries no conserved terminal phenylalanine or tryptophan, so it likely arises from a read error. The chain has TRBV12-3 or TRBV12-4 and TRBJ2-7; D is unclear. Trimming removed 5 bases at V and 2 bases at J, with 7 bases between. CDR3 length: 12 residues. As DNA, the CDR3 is TGTGCCAGCAGTCCCCTCACCTACGAGCAGTACATC. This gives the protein CASSPLTYEQYI.

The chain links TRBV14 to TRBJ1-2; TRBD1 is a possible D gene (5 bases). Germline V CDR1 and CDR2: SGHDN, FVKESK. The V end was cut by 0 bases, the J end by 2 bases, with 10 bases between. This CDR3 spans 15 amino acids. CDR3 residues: CASSQDWEGNYGYTF. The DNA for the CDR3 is TGTGCCAGCAGCCAAGATTGGGAGGGGAACTATGGCTACACCTTC.

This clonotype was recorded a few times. The CDR3 loop is CSARGDRDNQPQHF. The CDR3 DNA reads TGCAGTGCTAGGGGGGACAGGGACAATCAGCCCCAGCATTTT. The chain combines TRBV20-1 with TRBJ1-5, with TRBD1 matching over 9 bases. The CDR3 is 14 amino acids. Germline values: CDR1 DFQATT, CDR2 SNEGSKA (reference sequence). The V segment lost 3 bases and the J segment 3 bases; nucleotides outside the gene matches: 3.

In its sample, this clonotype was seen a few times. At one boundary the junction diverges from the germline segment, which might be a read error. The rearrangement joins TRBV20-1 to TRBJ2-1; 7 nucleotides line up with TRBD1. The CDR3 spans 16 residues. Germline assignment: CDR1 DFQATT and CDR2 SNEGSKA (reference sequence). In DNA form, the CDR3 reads TGCTGTGCTCCTCAGGGGGTCCGAAGGCGAAACAATGAGCAGTTCTTC. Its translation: CCAPQGVRRRNNEQFF.